These 10 T cell receptor beta chains were all obtained from the same sample, sequenced in a study of cytomegalovirus exposure and HLA in healthy donors. This PCR relied on a set of 60 Vbeta primers and 13 Jbeta primers. Profiling relied on immunoSEQ multiplex PCR, and the TCRdb table lists in-frame clones only, not all of them. The table has over 85,000 clones, about 80% seen once. Sequenced material: PBMCs. These receptor sequences come from a man aged 40-50 years in good health and CMV-seronegative.

The chain joins TRBV7-2 to TRBJ2-1; 16 nucleotides match TRBD2. CDR3 length: 19 amino acids. V gave up 5 bases and J gave up 9 bases; unmatched junction bases: 16. Germline values: CDR1 SGHTA, CDR2 FQGNSA. The CDR3 bases are TGTGCCAGCAGCGAACGTCCCGCCGGGACTAGCGGGAGGGGCTGTGAGCAGTTCTTC. Its protein product is CASSERPAGTSGRGCEQFF.

This chain joins TRBV5-8 and TRBJ2-4, with D maybe TRBD1 (5 bases). Germline V lookup: CDR1 SGHTS, CDR2 YDEGEE. Trimming took 0 bases from V and 0 from J, leaving 13 bases between them. The CDR3 covers 17 residues. The CDR3 loop is CASSLEQGPRAKNIQYF. In nucleotides, the CDR3 is TGTGCCAGCAGCTTGGAGCAGGGCCCGAGAGCCAAAAACATTCAGTACTTC.

The chain joins TRBV19 to TRBJ2-5; D is undetermined. CDR1 and CDR2 from the germline V gene are LNHDA and SQIVND (reference sequence). Trimming cost V 3 bases and J 0 bases, with 8 bases left between them. The CDR3 loop spans 14 amino acids. In DNA, the CDR3 is TGTGCCAGTAGTATTCAGATCGACCAAGAGACCCAGTACTTC. Translated: CASSIQIDQETQYF.

This chain joins TRBV6-1 and TRBJ1-5, with TRBD1 as a possible D gene (6 bases). CDR3 size: 14 residues. Trimming took 6 bases from V and 6 from J, leaving 15 bases between them. CDR1 and CDR2 (germline): MNHNS, SASEGT. The CDR3 protein is CASRTYTGSQPQHF. The CDR3 coding sequence is TGTGCCAGCAGGACCTATACAGGGAGTCAGCCCCAGCATTTT.

This clone was recorded a few times. The chain employs TRBV5-5 and TRBJ2-1, with 7 bases matching TRBD1. The germline CDR1 and CDR2 sequences are SGHKS and YYEKEE (reference sequence). This CDR3 is built from 12 residues. The V and J ends lost 7 bases and 11 bases, in that order; junction bases with no gene match: 9. For the CDR3, the DNA is TGTGCCAGCGGCCCCGACAGGGCGAAGCAGTTCTTC. Its protein product is CASGPDRAKQFF.

In this sample, this clone turned up a few times. The rearrangement links TRBV18 to TRBJ2-7, with D perhaps TRBD1 (6 bases). V was clipped by 6 bases and J by 2 bases, with 8 bases between them. Germline assignment: CDR1 KGHSH and CDR2 LQKENI. The CDR3 covers 12 residues. For the CDR3, the DNA is TGTGCCAGCTCGGACAGAACCTACGAGCAGTACTTC. Amino acids: CASSDRTYEQYF.

This clone came up a few times. V and J are TRBV29-1 and TRBJ2-1; TRBD1 matches 9 bases. With 7 bases clipped from V and 5 bases from J, the junction kept 9 bases outside the gene matches. CDR1 is SQVTM, CDR2 ANQGSEA, per germline. CDR3 length equals 14 residues. The CDR3: CSAAGQGSNNEQFF. The CDR3, as DNA: TGCAGCGCCGCGGGACAGGGTTCGAACAATGAGCAGTTCTTC.

V gene TRBV6-5 combines with J gene TRBJ2-7; tentative D call: TRBD2 (5 bases). There are 12 residues in the CDR3. Trimming left V 2 bases short and J 7 bases short, with 9 bases between. Germline V gene sequence: CDR1 MNHEY, CDR2 SVGAGI. The CDR3 spells CASSYVGGEQYF. The CDR3 DNA follows: TGTGCCAGCAGTTACGTCGGAGGTGAGCAGTACTTC.

The chain has TRBV5-5 and TRBJ1-6; D is undetermined. The CDR3 consists of 16 residues. V was trimmed by 4 bases and J by 9 bases, leaving 20 bases between them. CDR1 is SGHKS, CDR2 YYEKEE, per germline (reference sequence). DNA of the CDR3: TGTGCCAGCAGCCCCGAATTATCCGCGGGGAGTTCACCCCTCCACTTT. Translation: CASSPELSAGSSPLHF.

The rearrangement uses TRBV15 and TRBJ2-7, with TRBD1 matching 8 bases. This CDR3 is 16 amino acids long. Per germline, CDR1 LNHNV and CDR2 YYDKDF (reference sequence). V trimming: 1 base; J trimming: 4 bases; junction bases outside the gene matches: 9. The CDR3 coding sequence is TGTGCCACCAGCAGAGCCGCCGGGGACAGGCGGTACGAGCAGTACTTC. Translating gives CATSRAAGDRRYEQYF.